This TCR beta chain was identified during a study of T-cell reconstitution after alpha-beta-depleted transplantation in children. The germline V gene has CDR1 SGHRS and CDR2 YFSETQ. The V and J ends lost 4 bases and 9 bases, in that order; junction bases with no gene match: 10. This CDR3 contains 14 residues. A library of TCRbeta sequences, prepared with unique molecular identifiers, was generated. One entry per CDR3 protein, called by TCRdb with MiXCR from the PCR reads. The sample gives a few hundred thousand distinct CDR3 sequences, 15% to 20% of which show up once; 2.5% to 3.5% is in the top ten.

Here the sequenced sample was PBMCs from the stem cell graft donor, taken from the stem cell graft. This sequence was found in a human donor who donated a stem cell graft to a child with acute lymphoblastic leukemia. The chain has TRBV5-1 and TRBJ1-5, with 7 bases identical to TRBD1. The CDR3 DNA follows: TGCGCCAGCAGCCCCCGACAGGGACTTCGGCCCCAGCATTTT. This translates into CASSPRQGLRPQHF. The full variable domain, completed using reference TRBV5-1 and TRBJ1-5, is KAGVTQTPRYLIKTRGQQVTLSCSPISGHRSVSWYQQTPGQGLQFLFEYFSETQRNKGNFPGRFSGRQFSNSRSEMNVSTLELGDSALYLCASSPRQGLRPQHFGDGTRLSIL.